What follows are 31 T cell receptor beta chains derived from one specimen sequenced in a study of Ad26.COV2.S vaccination and SARS-CoV-2 variants. TCRdb keeps only in-frame clones here, not all; method: immunoSEQ multiplex PCR. The table shows fewer than 400,000 clones, with around nine tenths occurring only once. As to treatment: around 19 received Ad26.COV2.S at low or high dose, single or two shots; about 5 received placebo; per-sample allocation not given. Day 63 after the first injection of vaccine or placebo was the sampling time. This sample comprised peripheral blood, obtained in a trial of Ad26.COV2.S vaccine versus placebo. These receptor sequences come from a person aged 18-65 years who received the Ad26.COV2.S COVID-19 vaccine or a placebo.

This chain connects TRBV5-1 to TRBJ1-1; D not resolved. The V gene's germline CDR1 is SGHRS and CDR2 YFSETQ. V lost 0 bases to trimming and J lost 1 base, with 7 bases between them. This CDR3 region has 14 residues. CDR3 protein: CASSLERANTEAFF. The DNA for the CDR3 is TGCGCCAGCAGCTTGGAAAGGGCGAACACTGAAGCTTTCTTT.

There are a few counts of this clone. This chain connects TRBV28 to TRBJ1-2; no clear D gene. The CDR3 length is 13 residues. V was cut by 8 bases and J by 1 base, with 11 bases left in between. CDR1 MDHEN and CDR2 SYDVKM come from the germline V gene. CDR3 sequence: CASGRLGNYGYTF. DNA of the CDR3: TGTGCCAGCGGGCGGCTAGGTAACTATGGCTACACCTTC.

The CDR3 reads CARSPDIGLAEENIQYF. The CDR3 DNA follows: TGTGCCAGAAGCCCCGATATTGGACTAGCGGAAGAAAACATTCAGTACTTC. The chain uses TRBV5-3 and TRBJ2-4; 10 bases are a match to TRBD2. TRBV5-3 falls under the ORF class, with uncertain function. J was trimmed by 5 bases and V by 4 bases; bases with no gene match: 12. CDR3 length: 17 amino acids.

V gene TRBV29-1 combines with J gene TRBJ2-3; 12 positions agree with TRBD1. Per germline, CDR1 SQVTM and CDR2 ANQGSEA. Losses at the gene ends were 1 base for V and 2 bases for J; bases not matched to a gene: 1. The CDR3 is made up of 15 amino acids. CDR3: CSVEGGQGATDTQYF. The CDR3 coding sequence is TGCAGCGTTGAAGGGGGACAGGGGGCCACAGATACGCAGTATTTT.

V and J are TRBV7-9 and TRBJ1-6, with D perhaps matching TRBD1 (6 bases). Trimming took off 2 bases at V and 5 bases at J, with 7 bases between the two ends. CDR1 is SEHNR and CDR2 is FQNEAQ in the germline V gene (reference sequence). The CDR3 length is 14 residues. CDR3 protein: CASSLRTDNSPLHF. In nucleotides, the CDR3 is TGTGCCAGCAGCTTAAGGACAGATAATTCACCCCTCCACTTT.

The chain recombines TRBV9 with TRBJ2-1; 9 bases map to TRBD2. The V and J ends lost 0 bases and 7 bases, in that order; junction bases with no gene match: 20. This CDR3 is built from 20 residues. Looked up from germline, CDR1 is SGDLS and CDR2 is YYNGEE. CDR3 protein: CASSVELGLASGAMGNEQFF. CDR3 coding DNA: TGTGCCAGCAGCGTAGAGTTGGGTCTGGCTAGCGGGGCTATGGGAAATGAGCAGTTCTTC.

This sequence joins TRBV2 and TRBJ2-7, with D possibly being TRBD2 (5 bases). The CDR3 loop spans 14 amino acids. V was clipped by 9 bases and J by 2 bases, with 17 bases between them. CDR1 is SNHLY and CDR2 is FYNNEI in the germline V gene. In nucleotides, the CDR3 is TGTGCCAGGAGGGTATGGCAGGAAACCTACGAGCAGTACTTC. This sequence encodes CARRVWQETYEQYF.

V usage is TRBV6-6 and J usage is TRBJ2-1, with TRBD1 as a possible D gene (6 bases). In germline, CDR1 is MNHNY, CDR2 SVGAGI (reference sequence). This CDR3 has 11 amino acids. Trimming took off 6 bases at V and 10 bases at J, with 10 bases between the two ends. This CDR3 is CASSKDREQFF. CDR3 bases: TGTGCCAGCAGCAAAGACAGGGAGCAGTTCTTC.

This clone was recorded once. This chain joins TRBV19 and TRBJ2-3; D may be TRBD1 (5 bases). The V end lost 5 bases, the J end lost 8 bases, and 20 bases lay between the germline ends. Germline V gene data show CDR1 as LNHDA and CDR2 as SQIVND (reference sequence). The CDR3 extends over 15 amino acids. CDR3 nucleotide sequence: TGTGCCAGTAGTCCTCAACTCGACAGCCAGGGTACGCAGTATTTT. This translates into CASSPQLDSQGTQYF. Filled out from reference TRBV19 and TRBJ2-3, the complete variable domain reads DGGITQSPKYLFRKEGQNVTLSCEQNLNHDAMYWYRQDPGQGLRLIYYSQIVNDFQKGDIAEGYSVSREKKESFPLTVTSAQKNPTAFYLCASSPQLDSQGTQYFGPGTRLTVL.

The V gene is TRBV19, the J gene TRBJ1-3, with a tentative D call TRBD1 (6 bases). The V end lost 4 bases, the J end lost 0 bases, and 13 bases lay between the germline ends. CDR3 size: 16 residues. Germline CDR1 is LNHDA and CDR2 is SQIVND (reference sequence). CDR3 DNA sequence: TGTGCCAGTAGTAGAGGACAGTCCCCCTCTGGAAACACCATATATTTT. It codes for CASSRGQSPSGNTIYF.

CDR3 DNA sequence: TGTGCCACCAGTGATTTTGCCGGGGAGCTGTTTTTT. It encodes CATSDFAGELFF. The chain joins TRBV24-1 to TRBJ2-2, with D hard to call. V gave up 1 base and J gave up 6 bases, with 2 bases separating them. Germline assignment: CDR1 KGHDR and CDR2 SFDVKD. This CDR3 region has 12 residues.

V is TRBV5-1 and J is TRBJ2-1; no firm D call. The CDR3 sequence is 13 residues long. V was trimmed by 2 bases and J by 7 bases, leaving 10 bases between them. The germline V gene has CDR1 SGHRS and CDR2 YFSETQ. The DNA of the CDR3 is TGCGCCAGCAGCTTAGCTGGGCGAAATGAGCAGTTCTTC. Its protein is CASSLAGRNEQFF.

The chain uses TRBV7-8 and TRBJ1-5; 7 bases map to TRBD1. The CDR3 has 15 residues. CDR1 and CDR2 from the germline V gene are SGHVS and FQNEAQ. V gave up 2 bases and J gave up 4 bases; unmatched junction bases: 5. CDR3 loop: CASSLLQGGNQPQHF. For the CDR3, the DNA is TGTGCCAGCAGCTTACTCCAGGGGGGTAATCAGCCCCAGCATTTT.

The chain links TRBV5-1 to TRBJ1-1, with 8 nucleotides matching TRBD1. CDR3 length equals 16 residues. Germline CDR1 reads SGHRS; CDR2 reads YFSETQ. J lost 2 bases, V lost 3 bases, and 9 bases had no gene match. The DNA of the CDR3 is TGCGCCAGCAGCTCAACAAGTACAGGGGGTAACACTGAAGCTTTCTTT. This encodes CASSSTSTGGNTEAFF.

The chain has TRBV29-1 and TRBJ1-3; TRBD1 agrees at 7 bases. This CDR3 is built from 13 residues. Trimming cost V 1 base and J 8 bases; bases outside gene matches: 5. Germline CDR1 SQVTM, CDR2 ANQGSEA. In DNA, the CDR3 is TGCAGCGTTGAAGGGCAGGGGGAGGACACCATATATTTT. Its protein is CSVEGQGEDTIYF.

The chain recombines TRBV2 with TRBJ1-1; D not resolved. V lost 11 bases, J lost 3 bases, and 10 bases lay in between. The CDR3 spans 11 residues. Germline CDR1 and CDR2: SNHLY and FYNNEI. The CDR3 DNA sequence: TGTGCCGACTACATCGACACTGAAGCTTTCTTT. The encoded protein is CADYIDTEAFF.

The V call is TRBV7-2, the J call TRBJ2-3; a possible D gene is TRBD2 (6 bases). V dropped 5 bases and J dropped 6 bases, with 15 bases sitting between them. CDR3 length equals 14 residues. Germline values: CDR1 SGHTA, CDR2 FQGNSA. The CDR3: CASSEGTFADTQYF. Written as DNA, the CDR3 is TGTGCCAGCAGCGAAGGGACTTTCGCGGATACGCAGTATTTT.

V usage is TRBV7-2 and J usage is TRBJ2-1; 8 bases match TRBD2. This CDR3 contains 16 residues. Germline CDR1 is SGHTA and CDR2 is FQGNSA. V trimming: 1 base; J trimming: 1 base; junction bases outside the gene matches: 3. The CDR3 DNA reads TGTGCCAGCAGCTTAGAACTAGCGGTTTCCTACAATGAGCAGTTCTTC. Its protein is CASSLELAVSYNEQFF. The entire variable domain, with the rest obtained from reference TRBV7-2 and TRBJ2-1, is as follows: GAGVSQSPSNKVTEKGKDVELRCDPISGHTALYWYRQSLGQGLEFLIYFQGNSAPDKSGLPSDRFSAERTGGSVSTLTIQRTQQEDSAVYLCASSLELAVSYNEQFFGPGTRLTVL.

The chain uses TRBV18 and TRBJ2-1; no firm D call. CDR3 length equals 16 residues. Germline V lookup: CDR1 KGHSH, CDR2 LQKENI. The ends were cut back, 1 base at V and 4 bases at J, with 14 bases in the middle. The CDR3 DNA follows: TGTGCCAGCTCACCACAGCCCCAGGCAATTTACAATGAGCAGTTCTTC. Amino acid sequence: CASSPQPQAIYNEQFF.

The chain couples TRBV7-2 to TRBJ1-1; a weak D match, TRBD1 (6 bases). Germline V gene data show CDR1 as SGHTA and CDR2 as FQGNSA. With 5 bases removed from V and 4 bases from J, the gap between germline ends came to 17 bases. This CDR3 has 15 residues. The CDR3, as DNA: TGTGCCAGCAGCGACGAAGGGGGGTCGAGCACTGAAGCTTTCTTT. As protein: CASSDEGGSSTEAFF.

The CDR3 loop is CAGRGGPDIQYF. CDR3 nucleotides: TGTGCCGGCCGGGGGGGGCCCGACATTCAGTACTTC. The chain joins TRBV30 to TRBJ2-4; 8 bases map to TRBD2. V shed 8 bases, J shed 8 bases, and the junction held 8 bases outside the gene matches. This CDR3 has 12 residues. The V gene's germline CDR1 is GTSNPN and CDR2 SVGIG (reference sequence). Full variable domain (outside the CDR3, taken from reference TRBV30 and TRBJ2-4): SQTIHQWPATLVQPVGSPLSLECTVEGTSNPNLYWYRQAAGRGLQLLFYSVGIGQISSEVPQNLSASRPQDRQFILSSKKLLLSDSGFYLCAGRGGPDIQYFGAGTRLSVL.

The chain employs TRBV6-2 or TRBV6-3 and TRBJ1-1, with D possibly matching TRBD1 (6 bases). The germline V gene encodes CDR1 MNHEY and CDR2 SVGEGT. V lost 2 bases and J lost 1, with 14 bases in between. This CDR3 contains 16 residues. The CDR3 region has the DNA TGTGCCAGCAGTTACGGAGACCTGGGGGCGAACACTGAAGCTTTCTTT. As protein: CASSYGDLGANTEAFF.

The chain links TRBV19 to TRBJ1-2; D call uncertain. The CDR3 totals 15 residues. Trimming took off 7 bases at V and 0 bases at J, with 15 bases between the two ends. CDR1 LNHDA and CDR2 SQIVND come from the germline V gene (reference sequence). CDR3 nucleotides: TGTGCCAGTACCTTCCTTCGTTCAGCTAACTATGGCTACACCTTC. This encodes CASTFLRSANYGYTF.

V is TRBV18 and J is TRBJ2-3; 9 positions match TRBD1. The ends lost 6 bases at V and 4 bases at J; junction bases unmatched: 8. Germline CDR1 reads KGHSH; CDR2 reads LQKENI. This CDR3 contains 15 residues. DNA of the CDR3: TGTGCCAGCTCCCAGTCCCGGGACAGGGCAGATACGCAGTATTTT. Protein product: CASSQSRDRADTQYF.

The chain uses TRBV11-2 and TRBJ2-3, with D maybe TRBD2 (6 bases). Germline loops: CDR1 SGHAT, CDR2 FQNNGV. This CDR3 has 15 residues. V lost 4 bases, J lost 1 base, and 12 bases lay in between. The CDR3 loop is CASSSPERGTDTQYF. In DNA, the CDR3 is TGTGCCAGCAGCTCACCGGAGCGGGGCACAGATACGCAGTATTTT.

J is TRBJ2-3 and V is TRBV24-1; D perhaps matches TRBD1 (6 bases). This CDR3 has 11 amino acids. Per germline, CDR1 KGHDR and CDR2 SFDVKD. The germline V and J ends were trimmed by 6 bases and 11 bases, with 11 bases remaining between them. The DNA of the CDR3 is TGTGCCACCAGTCAGGGGTTCCTGCAGTATTTT. It codes for CATSQGFLQYF.

The V call is TRBV1, the J call TRBJ1-1; the D segment call TRBD1 is taken from the table without a DNA check. TRBV1 is deemed a pseudogene. The CDR3 spans 18 residues. The CDR3: CTSSLLGQATRGNTEAFF. The CDR3, as DNA: TGCACCAGCAGCCTGCTGGGACAGGCGACCCGAGGGAACACTGAAGCTTTCTTT.

The rearrangement uses TRBV12-3 or TRBV12-4 and TRBJ1-1; D is undetermined. The V end lost 2 bases, the J end lost 4 bases, and 8 bases lay between the germline ends. CDR3 length equals 13 residues. CDR3 in DNA: TGTGCCAGCAGTTTAAGGAGAAGCACTGAAGCTTTCTTT. The encoded protein is CASSLRRSTEAFF.

This clone was observed once. The same CDR3 arises from other DNA sequences in this sample as well. This chain connects TRBV4-1 to TRBJ1-2; D call uncertain. Trimming shortened V by 5 bases and J by 2 bases, and 12 bases separated the two germline ends. This CDR3 contains 14 residues. The germline V gene encodes CDR1 MGHRA and CDR2 YSYEKL. The CDR3 DNA follows: TGCGCCAGCAGCTACCGGACTGCCAACTATGGCTACACCTTC. Translating it yields CASSYRTANYGYTF.

This chain connects TRBV7-2 to TRBJ1-2; D is possibly TRBD1 (6 bases). In germline, CDR1 is SGHTA, CDR2 FQGNSA. CDR3 length: 15 amino acids. The V end lost 4 bases, the J end lost 8 bases, and 20 bases lay between the germline ends. Written as DNA, the CDR3 is TGTGCCAGCAGCTCGGAACCGGGACACCCAGGCGGCTACACCTTC. Translation gives CASSSEPGHPGGYTF. The variable domain in full, completed from reference TRBV7-2 and TRBJ1-2, reads GAGVSQSPSNKVTEKGKDVELRCDPISGHTALYWYRQSLGQGLEFLIYFQGNSAPDKSGLPSDRFSAERTGGSVSTLTIQRTQQEDSAVYLCASSSEPGHPGGYTFGSGTRLTVV.

The chain carries TRBV10-3 and TRBJ2-7; 9 bases agree with TRBD2. Germline V gives CDR1 ENHRY, CDR2 SYGVKD. This CDR3 spans 15 amino acids. V gave up 8 bases and J gave up 5 bases; unmatched junction bases: 13. CDR3 in DNA: TGTGCCATCGGGATGTTAGCGGGGGATCTCAACGAGCAGTACTTC. Translated, it gives CAIGMLAGDLNEQYF.